Listed below are T cell receptor beta chains from one sample, sequenced in a study of cytomegalovirus exposure and HLA in healthy donors. The repertoire was sequenced with immunoSEQ multiplex PCR; TCRdb's copy has only in-frame clones and lacks some. The sample lists tens of thousands of clones; 94% were seen once. Specimen: PBMCs. The receptor source for this set is a woman aged 18-29 years in good health and CMV-seronegative. Both conserved end residues are part of each CDR3. Each record gives: clone size, D gene, J gene, V gene, CDR3 protein, CDR3 DNA. A D gene is named only where the DNA matches it firmly. Rows give clone size only sometimes, using once, few, many, or a class for an expanded clone.

abundance: NA
d_gene: NA
j_gene: TRBJ2-3
v_gene: TRBV4-3
CDR3aa: CASSQRQVTDTQYF
CDR3nt: TGCGCCAGCAGCCAACGACAGGTTACAGATACGCAGTATTTT

abundance: NA
d_gene: TRBD1
j_gene: TRBJ2-7
v_gene: TRBV5-6
CDR3aa: CASSWDRGYEQYF
CDR3nt: TGTGCCAGCAGCTGGGACAGGGGGTACGAGCAGTACTTC

abundance: NA
d_gene: TRBD1
j_gene: TRBJ1-1
v_gene: TRBV10-3
CDR3aa: CAISDHRGDETEAFF
CDR3nt: TGTGCCATCAGTGACCACAGGGGGGATGAGACTGAAGCTTTCTTT

abundance: NA
d_gene: TRBD2
j_gene: TRBJ2-3
v_gene: TRBV15
CDR3aa: CATSRRLAGTDTQYF
CDR3nt: TGTGCCACCAGCAGACGACTAGCTGGAACAGATACGCAGTATTTT

abundance: NA
d_gene: TRBD1
j_gene: TRBJ2-5
v_gene: TRBV5-1
CDR3aa: CASSLEGGGETQYF
CDR3nt: TGCGCCAGCAGCTTGGAAGGGGGCGGGGAGACCCAGTACTTC

abundance: NA
d_gene: TRBD2
j_gene: TRBJ2-7
v_gene: TRBV14
CDR3aa: CASSPGLAGPYEQYF
CDR3nt: TGTGCCAGCAGCCCGGGACTAGCGGGACCCTACGAGCAGTACTTC

abundance: NA
d_gene: NA
j_gene: TRBJ2-7
v_gene: TRBV4-2
CDR3aa: CASREGALTYEQYF
CDR3nt: TGTGCCAGCAGGGAGGGAGCGCTTACCTACGAGCAGTACTTC

abundance: NA
d_gene: TRBD1
j_gene: TRBJ1-2
v_gene: TRBV18
CDR3aa: CASSPFGTAGYGYTF
CDR3nt: TGTGCCAGCTCACCTTTCGGGACAGCCGGCTATGGCTACACCTTC

abundance: NA
d_gene: NA
j_gene: TRBJ1-6
v_gene: TRBV18
CDR3aa: CASSPTVDSPLHF
CDR3nt: TGTGCCAGCTCACCAACAGTCGATTCACCCCTCCACTTT

abundance: NA
d_gene: NA
j_gene: TRBJ2-5
v_gene: TRBV15
CDR3aa: CATSRDRGGGSETQYF
CDR3nt: TGTGCCACCAGCAGAGATCGGGGTGGGGGCTCGGAGACCCAGTACTTC

abundance: NA
d_gene: NA
j_gene: TRBJ1-2
v_gene: TRBV6-5
CDR3aa: CASSPQAGQVHGYTF
CDR3nt: TGTGCCAGCAGCCCCCAGGCCGGTCAGGTCCATGGCTACACCTTC

abundance: once
d_gene: NA
j_gene: TRBJ1-1
v_gene: TRBV9
CDR3aa: CASSVPPRGNTEAFF
CDR3nt: TGTGCCAGCAGCGTTCCACCCCGGGGGAACACTGAAGCTTTCTTT

abundance: NA
d_gene: NA
j_gene: TRBJ2-1
v_gene: TRBV11-2
CDR3aa: CASSLLAGLMSYNEQFF
CDR3nt: TGTGCCAGCAGCTTATTGGCGGGCCTCATGTCCTACAATGAGCAGTTCTTC

abundance: NA
d_gene: NA
j_gene: TRBJ2-1
v_gene: TRBV5-1
CDR3aa: CASSLQATGSYNEQFF
CDR3nt: TGCGCCAGCAGCTTGCAAGCCACGGGGTCCTACAATGAGCAGTTCTTC

abundance: NA
d_gene: TRBD1
j_gene: TRBJ1-4
v_gene: TRBV18
CDR3aa: CASSPPEVQGAVSNEKLFF
CDR3nt: TGTGCCAGCTCACCACCGGAGGTACAGGGGGCGGTTTCTAATGAAAAACTGTTTTTT

abundance: NA
d_gene: NA
j_gene: TRBJ2-7
v_gene: TRBV5-5
CDR3aa: CASSLGGVEQYF
CDR3nt: TGTGCCAGCAGCTTGGGGGGGGTTGAGCAGTACTTC

abundance: NA
d_gene: NA
j_gene: TRBJ1-2
v_gene: TRBV5-5
CDR3aa: CASSLDRDGYTF
CDR3nt: TGTGCCAGCAGCTTGGACAGGGATGGCTACACCTTC

abundance: NA
d_gene: TRBD2
j_gene: TRBJ2-7
v_gene: TRBV6-6
CDR3aa: CASSYYSGGTYEQYF
CDR3nt: TGTGCCAGCAGTTACTATAGCGGGGGAACCTACGAGCAGTACTTC

abundance: NA
d_gene: TRBD1
j_gene: TRBJ1-1
v_gene: TRBV5-4
CDR3aa: CASSTGTGKGEAFF
CDR3nt: TGTGCCAGCAGTACAGGGACAGGGAAGGGTGAAGCTTTCTTT

abundance: NA
d_gene: NA
j_gene: TRBJ2-3
v_gene: TRBV5-1
CDR3aa: CASSPRTWESTDTQYF
CDR3nt: TGCGCCAGCAGCCCCAGGACCTGGGAGAGCACAGATACGCAGTATTTT

abundance: NA
d_gene: TRBD1
j_gene: TRBJ2-7
v_gene: TRBV27
CDR3aa: CASTPQGARDEQYF
CDR3nt: TGTGCCAGCACCCCACAGGGGGCTAGGGACGAGCAGTACTTC

abundance: NA
d_gene: TRBD1
j_gene: TRBJ1-1
v_gene: TRBV11-2
CDR3aa: CASSVTGGNTEAFF
CDR3nt: TGTGCCAGCAGCGTAACAGGGGGGAACACTGAAGCTTTCTTT

abundance: NA
d_gene: TRBD2
j_gene: TRBJ2-1
v_gene: TRBV28
CDR3aa: CASSPRLAGIYNEQFF
CDR3nt: TGTGCCAGCAGTCCCAGACTAGCGGGGATATACAATGAGCAGTTCTTC

abundance: once
d_gene: NA
j_gene: TRBJ2-2
v_gene: TRBV19
CDR3aa: CASTRGGLRTGELFF
CDR3nt: TGTGCCAGTACCCGAGGAGGGCTGCGCACCGGGGAGCTGTTTTTT

abundance: NA
d_gene: NA
j_gene: TRBJ2-6
v_gene: TRBV7-9
CDR3aa: CASIPPGANVLTF
CDR3nt: TGTGCCAGCATCCCTCCCGGGGCCAACGTCCTGACTTTC

abundance: once
d_gene: TRBD1
j_gene: TRBJ1-2
v_gene: TRBV2
CDR3aa: CASRPGTGRGNYGYTF
CDR3nt: TGTGCCAGCAGGCCCGGGACAGGGAGGGGTAACTATGGCTACACCTTC

abundance: NA
d_gene: TRBD2
j_gene: TRBJ2-1
v_gene: TRBV11-2
CDR3aa: CASILGGGRGNEQFF
CDR3nt: TGTGCCAGCATCCTGGGGGGAGGGAGGGGCAATGAGCAGTTCTTC

abundance: NA
d_gene: NA
j_gene: TRBJ2-7
v_gene: TRBV9
CDR3aa: CASSVDWGGREQYF
CDR3nt: TGTGCCAGCAGCGTAGACTGGGGGGGGCGTGAGCAGTACTTC

abundance: NA
d_gene: NA
j_gene: TRBJ1-2
v_gene: TRBV6-5
CDR3aa: CASRQGLAANYGYTF
CDR3nt: TGTGCCAGCCGGCAGGGACTTGCGGCTAACTATGGCTACACCTTC

abundance: few
d_gene: NA
j_gene: TRBJ1-2
v_gene: TRBV27
CDR3aa: CASSLLGGLGYTF
CDR3nt: TGTGCCAGCAGTTTATTAGGTGGACTAGGCTACACCTTC

abundance: NA
d_gene: NA
j_gene: TRBJ1-5
v_gene: TRBV5-6
CDR3aa: CASSLRDWQQPQHF
CDR3nt: TGTGCCAGCAGCTTGCGGGATTGGCAACAGCCCCAGCATTTT

abundance: NA
d_gene: TRBD1
j_gene: TRBJ2-7
v_gene: TRBV7-2
CDR3aa: CASSQDRVSYEQYF
CDR3nt: TGTGCCAGCAGCCAGGACAGGGTGAGCTACGAGCAGTACTTC

abundance: NA
d_gene: TRBD1
j_gene: TRBJ1-4
v_gene: TRBV5-4
CDR3aa: CASSHAGTANEKLFF
CDR3nt: TGTGCCAGCAGCCATGCCGGGACAGCCAATGAAAAACTGTTTTTT

abundance: NA
d_gene: TRBD1
j_gene: TRBJ1-1
v_gene: TRBV5-1
CDR3aa: CASSLASSTGAEAFF
CDR3nt: TGCGCCAGCAGCTTGGCCTCATCGACAGGGGCTGAAGCTTTCTTT

abundance: NA
d_gene: TRBD2
j_gene: TRBJ2-2
v_gene: TRBV29-1
CDR3aa: CSVEGAGGVITGELFF
CDR3nt: TGCAGCGTTGAAGGGGCGGGGGGGGTGATCACCGGGGAGCTGTTTTTT

abundance: NA
d_gene: TRBD1
j_gene: TRBJ2-7
v_gene: TRBV2
CDR3aa: CASSYDRGSYEQYF
CDR3nt: TGTGCCAGCAGTTATGACAGGGGATCCTACGAGCAGTACTTC

abundance: NA
d_gene: TRBD1
j_gene: TRBJ1-4
v_gene: TRBV28
CDR3aa: CASSSAGTANEKLFF
CDR3nt: TGTGCCAGCAGTTCTGCTGGGACAGCTAATGAAAAACTGTTTTTT

abundance: once
d_gene: NA
j_gene: TRBJ2-7
v_gene: TRBV27
CDR3aa: CASSSKGAYEQYF
CDR3nt: TGTGCCAGCAGTTCGAAGGGGGCCTACGAGCAGTACTTC

abundance: NA
d_gene: NA
j_gene: TRBJ2-7
v_gene: TRBV11-2
CDR3aa: CASSPGNLVEAYEQYF
CDR3nt: TGTGCCAGCAGCCCCGGAAACCTAGTTGAGGCCTACGAGCAGTACTTC

abundance: NA
d_gene: TRBD1
j_gene: TRBJ2-7
v_gene: TRBV5-1
CDR3aa: CASTDRGRTPYEQYF
CDR3nt: TGCGCCAGCACCGACAGGGGCCGAACCCCCTACGAGCAGTACTTC

abundance: NA
d_gene: TRBD1
j_gene: TRBJ1-2
v_gene: TRBV19
CDR3aa: CASSISGTGTANYGYTF
CDR3nt: TGTGCCAGTAGTATATCCGGGACAGGCACAGCTAACTATGGCTACACCTTC

abundance: NA
d_gene: NA
j_gene: TRBJ2-3
v_gene: TRBV5-4
CDR3aa: CASSFAGPVGTDTQYF
CDR3nt: TGTGCCAGCAGCTTTGCGGGGCCCGTTGGCACAGATACGCAGTATTTT

abundance: once
d_gene: NA
j_gene: TRBJ1-3
v_gene: TRBV4-1
CDR3aa: CASSPREQTLPGNTIYF
CDR3nt: TGCGCCAGCAGCCCCAGAGAACAGACCCTACCTGGAAACACCATATATTTT

abundance: NA
d_gene: TRBD1
j_gene: TRBJ2-3
v_gene: TRBV28
CDR3aa: CASSSGQGASDTQYF
CDR3nt: TGTGCCAGCAGTTCGGGACAGGGGGCATCAGATACGCAGTATTTT

abundance: NA
d_gene: TRBD1
j_gene: TRBJ1-1
v_gene: TRBV7-2
CDR3aa: CASSLAGTGSNEAFF
CDR3nt: TGTGCCAGCAGCTTAGCAGGGACAGGGAGTAATGAAGCTTTCTTT

abundance: NA
d_gene: NA
j_gene: TRBJ1-4
v_gene: TRBV4-1
CDR3aa: CASSQTETTNEKLFF
CDR3nt: TGCGCCAGCAGCCAGACAGAAACAACTAATGAAAAACTGTTTTTT

abundance: NA
d_gene: TRBD1
j_gene: TRBJ1-3
v_gene: TRBV13
CDR3aa: CASSLDRALENTIYF
CDR3nt: TGTGCCAGCAGCTTGGACAGGGCACTCGAAAACACCATATATTTT

abundance: NA
d_gene: NA
j_gene: TRBJ1-2
v_gene: TRBV6-6
CDR3aa: CASSYWRGNYGYTF
CDR3nt: TGTGCCAGCAGTTACTGGAGGGGCAACTATGGCTACACCTTC

abundance: NA
d_gene: TRBD1
j_gene: TRBJ1-3
v_gene: TRBV5-1
CDR3aa: CASSLGQGVFGNTIYF
CDR3nt: TGCGCCAGCAGCCTAGGACAGGGAGTATTTGGAAACACCATATATTTT

abundance: NA
d_gene: NA
j_gene: TRBJ2-1
v_gene: TRBV5-1
CDR3aa: CASSLDTPGINEQFF
CDR3nt: TGCGCCAGCAGCTTGGATACCCCAGGCATCAATGAGCAGTTCTTC

abundance: once
d_gene: NA
j_gene: TRBJ1-2
v_gene: TRBV5-1
CDR3aa: CASSLMGTPAGYTF
CDR3nt: TGCGCCAGCAGCTTGATGGGCACGCCCGCTGGCTACACCTTC

abundance: NA
d_gene: TRBD2
j_gene: TRBJ2-2
v_gene: TRBV7-9
CDR3aa: CASSMGLATGELFF
CDR3nt: TGTGCCAGCAGCATGGGACTAGCCACCGGGGAGCTGTTTTTT

abundance: NA
d_gene: TRBD1
j_gene: TRBJ1-2
v_gene: TRBV7-2
CDR3aa: CASSNVRGGHTKTNYGYTF
CDR3nt: TGTGCCAGCAGTAACGTGCGAGGGGGCCACACTAAAACTAACTATGGCTACACCTTC

abundance: NA
d_gene: TRBD1
j_gene: TRBJ1-3
v_gene: TRBV11-2
CDR3aa: CASSLTGAPPGNTIYF
CDR3nt: TGTGCCAGCAGCTTAACAGGGGCCCCTCCTGGAAACACCATATATTTT

abundance: NA
d_gene: NA
j_gene: TRBJ2-1
v_gene: TRBV5-4
CDR3aa: CASSGNTGNEQFF
CDR3nt: TGTGCCAGCAGCGGGAACACAGGGAATGAGCAGTTCTTC